A selection of T cell receptor beta chains follows, all from one sample in a study of T-cell memory formation after mild COVID-19. Via MiXCR, TCRdb re-called the 5' RACE reads, giving one row per CDR3 protein. The data contain roughly 140,000 distinct CDR3 sequences, 11% to 15% of them singletons. The specimen sequenced was PBMCs or a T cell subset sorted from them (not recorded which). Receptor source: an adult woman who had mild COVID-19 (a few samples of this study predate the infection). Cell type and time point are not known. CDR3s include the opening cysteine and the closing phenylalanine or tryptophan. The D gene is left open where the match is weak. Rows give clone size only sometimes, using once, few, many, or a class for an expanded clone.

D,V,size,J,CDR3,DNA
NA,TRBV4-3,few,TRBJ2-7,CASSQDGSEGSYEQYF,TGCGCCAGCAGCCAAGATGGGTCGGAGGGCTCCTACGAGCAGTACTTC
NA,TRBV30,NA,TRBJ1-4,CACRAGRGPLEKLFF,TGTGCCTGCCGTGCCGGACGGGGACCTCTTGAAAAACTGTTTTTT
NA,TRBV4-1,few,TRBJ1-1,CASSQRGTEAFF,TGCGCCAGCAGCCAGAGGGGAACGGAAGCTTTCTTT
NA,TRBV20-1,NA,TRBJ2-3,CRSGTNTDTQYF,TGCAGGAGCGGAACAAACACAGATACGCAGTATTTT
TRBD1,TRBV4-1,many,TRBJ2-5,CASSQGQGGLQETQYF,TGCGCCAGCAGCCAGGGACAGGGGGGACTCCAAGAGACCCAGTACTTC
NA,TRBV7-8,few,TRBJ1-1,CASSLAGRMNTEAFF,TGTGCCAGCAGCTTAGCAGGGAGGATGAACACTGAAGCTTTCTTT
NA,TRBV15,few,TRBJ2-2,CATRSTLAGELFF,TGTGCCACCAGGTCGACATTGGCCGGGGAGCTGTTTTTT
NA,TRBV20-1,few,TRBJ2-7,CSARGYGGLTYEQYF,TGCAGTGCTAGAGGGTATGGGGGCTTGACCTACGAGCAGTACTTC
TRBD1,TRBV11-3,many,TRBJ1-1,CASSLPTGEDTEAFF,TGTGCCAGCAGCTTACCGACAGGGGAAGACACTGAAGCTTTCTTT
TRBD2,TRBV29-1,many,TRBJ2-3,CSPRVAGAPDTQYF,TGCAGCCCTCGGGTAGCGGGAGCTCCGGATACGCAGTATTTT
NA,TRBV6-6,medium-sized,TRBJ1-6,CASSYLNSPLHF,TGTGCCAGCAGTTACCTTAATTCACCCCTCCACTTT
TRBD2,TRBV12-3/TRBV12-4,NA,TRBJ2-3,CASSFRLAGMTDTQYF,TGTGCCAGCAGTTTCCGACTAGCGGGCATGACAGATACGCAGTATTTT
TRBD1,TRBV27,NA,TRBJ1-5,CASSSGTGSQPQHF,TGTGCCAGCAGCTCCGGGACAGGGTCGCAGCCCCAGCATTTT
TRBD1,TRBV27,many,TRBJ2-7,CASSFGTGDYEQYF,TGTGCCAGCAGCTTTGGGACAGGGGACTACGAGCAGTACTTC
NA,TRBV4-1,few,TRBJ2-2,CASSQGFPGDSTGELFF,TGCGCCAGCAGCCAAGGTTTTCCGGGGGATAGCACCGGGGAGCTGTTTTTT
NA,TRBV6-6,NA,TRBJ1-2,CASSYSQGVYGYTF,TGTGCCAGCAGTTACTCACAGGGAGTATATGGCTACACCTTC
TRBD1,TRBV7-9,few,TRBJ1-1,CASSTTGSNTEAFF,TGTGCCAGCAGCACGACAGGGAGCAACACTGAAGCTTTCTTT
TRBD1,TRBV9,NA,TRBJ2-3,CASSPGQGAGTDTQYF,TGTGCCAGCAGCCCCGGCCAGGGGGCTGGCACAGATACGCAGTATTTT
NA,TRBV4-1,NA,TRBJ2-1,CASSQLRRDEQFF,TGCGCCAGCAGCCAACTCAGGCGGGATGAGCAGTTCTTC
TRBD2,TRBV27,few,TRBJ2-5,CASSLSGGDQETQYF,TGTGCCAGCAGCTTAAGCGGGGGGGATCAAGAGACCCAGTACTTC
NA,TRBV7-2,few,TRBJ2-7,CASSGLTGFKDEQYF,TGTGCCAGCAGCGGACTGACCGGATTCAAGGACGAGCAGTACTTC
NA,TRBV5-5,NA,TRBJ2-1,CASSLGFSRVGEQFF,TGTGCCAGCAGCTTGGGATTCTCGCGTGTGGGTGAGCAGTTCTTC
NA,TRBV6-5,NA,TRBJ1-2,CASSYLGPYGYTF,TGTGCCAGCAGTTACTTGGGACCGTATGGCTACACCTTC
TRBD1,TRBV10-2,NA,TRBJ2-3,CASPRFKPGQGVVSTDTQYF,TGCGCCAGCCCACGCTTTAAACCGGGACAGGGAGTAGTCAGCACAGATACGCAGTATTTT
NA,TRBV4-2,NA,TRBJ2-2,CASSQVGPGGNWNTGELFF,TGTGCCAGCAGCCAAGTGGGTCCCGGGGGCAATTGGAACACCGGGGAGCTGTTTTTT
TRBD1,TRBV4-1,few,TRBJ2-3,CASSPIRQGAQDTDTQYF,TGCGCCAGCAGCCCTATCCGACAGGGGGCGCAGGACACAGATACGCAGTATTTT
TRBD2,TRBV7-7,NA,TRBJ2-1,CASSLGPAGDPYNEQFF,TGTGCTAGCAGCTTGGGACCAGCGGGAGATCCTTACAATGAGCAGTTCTTC
TRBD2,TRBV7-9,few,TRBJ2-1,CASSSRGDLAGGPGEQFF,TGTGCCAGCAGCTCCCGCGGCGACCTAGCGGGGGGGCCAGGTGAGCAGTTCTTC
NA,TRBV29-1,NA,TRBJ2-2,CSVEGTSDTGELFF,TGCAGCGTTGAGGGGACAAGTGACACCGGGGAGCTGTTTTTT
TRBD1,TRBV6-2/TRBV6-3,NA,TRBJ1-2,CAIEQQGPAYGYTF,TGTGCCATCGAACAACAGGGGCCGGCCTATGGCTACACCTTC
NA,TRBV7-9,NA,TRBJ1-2,CASSGYRKLNYGYTF,TGTGCCAGCAGCGGCTACAGGAAACTAAACTATGGCTACACCTTC
NA,TRBV4-2,many,TRBJ2-5,CASSQGLGGPEETQYF,TGTGCCAGCAGCCAAGGCCTGGGGGGGCCGGAAGAGACCCAGTACTTC
NA,TRBV29-1,few,TRBJ1-2,CSVQGLDGYTF,TGCAGCGTCCAGGGTTTAGATGGCTACACCTTC
NA,TRBV20-1,NA,TRBJ2-1,CSARDVGSNEQFF,TGCAGTGCTAGGGACGTCGGGAGCAATGAGCAGTTCTTC
NA,TRBV12-3/TRBV12-4,NA,TRBJ1-2,CASSPDLDRDGYTF,TGTGCCAGCAGCCCCGACCTGGACAGAGATGGCTACACCTTC
TRBD2,TRBV7-9,few,TRBJ2-3,CASSLSLAGKTDTQYF,TGTGCCAGCAGCCTCAGCCTAGCGGGAAAAACAGATACGCAGTATTTT
NA,TRBV6-2/TRBV6-3,once,TRBJ1-1,CDSSYSIVGNTEAFF,TGTGACAGCAGTTACTCGATAGTGGGGAACACTGAAGCTTTCTTT
NA,TRBV20-1,few,TRBJ2-3,CSARREDLVTDTQYF,TGCAGTGCTAGAAGGGAGGATCTAGTCACAGATACGCAGTATTTT
TRBD1,TRBV7-2,NA,TRBJ2-7,CASSWGQGGIYEQYF,TGTGCCAGCAGCTGGGGACAGGGCGGTATCTACGAGCAGTACTTC
NA,TRBV5-5,few,TRBJ2-2,CASSFMTEATGELFF,TGTGCCAGCAGCTTTATGACAGAAGCCACCGGGGAGCTGTTTTTT